This T cell receptor (beta chain) comes out of a study of cytomegalovirus exposure and HLA in healthy donors. Whole-study findings and limits: A list of about 180 TCR beta chains associated with cytomegalovirus was given. For TCR beta chains, V- and J-gene trimming was later linked to a missense DCLRE1C variant.

Only a few counts were recorded for this clone. Antigen specificity is unknown. 60 Vbeta and 13 Jbeta primers were used in PCR. Libraries were prepared by immunoSEQ multiplex PCR; TCRdb keeps only in-frame clonotypes and omits some of them. This sample carries 100,000 to 150,000 clones, approximately 17% of them seen once, and the ten largest clones take approximately 2.9%. Deletions cut 4 bases from V and 2 bases from J, with 40 bases between. CDR1 and CDR2 from the germline V gene are SGHRS and YFSETQ. CDR3 length: 24 residues. This TCR was sampled from a female donor in good health and CMV-seropositive. The chain has TRBV5-1 and TRBJ2-1, with D tentatively TRBD2 (6 bases). The source material was PBMCs. CDR3 nucleotide sequence: TGCGCCAGCAGCCGGCGAGCACAAGTTGGAGGGTTTACATTTGTGGACGCAACCTACAATGAGCAGTTCTTC. Translation gives CASSRRAQVGGFTFVDATYNEQFF.